The 9 T cell receptor beta chains below all came from one sample that was sequenced in a study of early T cells in non-severe SARS-CoV-2 infection. TCRdb processed the 5' RACE reads anew with MiXCR; each CDR3 protein has one entry. This sample has 60,000 to 85,000 distinct CDR3 sequences; 15% occur once, and the top ten carry 9% to 15%. Sequencing input: whole blood. The receptors derive from an adult who was a healthcare worker with PCR-confirmed SARS-CoV-2 infection or an uninfected control (not recorded which).

This clonotype occurred a few times. This chain connects TRBV10-3 to TRBJ2-4; 7 bases fit TRBD1. CDR3 length: 14 residues. V lost 5 bases and J lost 7; bases outside the gene matches: 8. Per the germline V gene, CDR1 is ENHRY and CDR2 is SYGVKD. CDR3 loop: CAISIQGKPNIQYF. The CDR3, as DNA: TGTGCCATCAGTATACAGGGGAAGCCGAACATTCAGTACTTC.

A few counts support this clonotype. The V call is TRBV2, the J call TRBJ2-1; tentative D call: TRBD2 (5 bases). Germline-derived CDR1 and CDR2 are SNHLY and FYNNEI. The CDR3 extends over 17 amino acids. Trimming cost V 3 bases and J 4 bases, with 19 bases left between them. Here the CDR3 DNA reads TGTGCCAGCAGTGAGAAGCAACGCGGGCACCTATACAATGAGCAGTTCTTC. This encodes CASSEKQRGHLYNEQFF.

This clonotype appeared a few times. Here the CDR3 DNA reads TGTGCCAGCAGGGAGACAGGCGGGGACACTGAAGCTTTCTTT. Protein sequence: CASRETGGDTEAFF. The gene calls are TRBV6-1 and TRBJ1-1; possibly TRBD1 for D (6 bases). Trimming took 6 bases from V and 3 from J, leaving 14 bases between them. CDR3 length: 14 residues. CDR1 and CDR2 (germline): MNHNS, SASEGT.

This clonotype occurred a few times. V usage is TRBV14 and J usage is TRBJ1-1; D remains ambiguous. This CDR3 has 13 amino acids. Germline loops: CDR1 SGHDN, CDR2 FVKESK. V was clipped by 4 bases and J by 10 bases, with 16 bases between them. CDR3 sequence: CASSPPERPGAFF. CDR3 DNA sequence: TGTGCCAGCAGCCCCCCGGAACGGCCGGGAGCTTTCTTT. The full variable domain, rest sourced from reference TRBV14 and TRBJ1-1, is EAGVTQFPSHSVIEKGQTVTLRCDPISGHDNLYWYRRVMGKEIKFLLHFVKESKQDESGMPNNRFLAERTGGTYSTLKVQPAELEDSGVYFCASSPPERPGAFFGQGTRLTVV.

The CDR3 sequence: CASSSGRGSFNYGYTF. The CDR3 nucleotides read TGCGCCAGCAGCTCGGGGCGGGGCAGTTTCAACTATGGCTACACCTTC. The V call is TRBV5-1, the J call TRBJ1-2; D might be TRBD1 (5 bases). Deletions cut 3 bases from V and 2 bases from J, with 17 bases between. The germline CDR1 and CDR2 sequences are SGHRS and YFSETQ. The CDR3 has 16 residues.

This clonotype has a single count. This chain links TRBV7-2 with TRBJ1-2, with unresolved D. The CDR3 has 16 amino acids. The germline CDR1 and CDR2 sequences are SGHTA and FQGNSA. Trimming took off 0 bases at V and 4 bases at J, with 15 bases between the two ends. The CDR3 sequence: CASSLALGNRPYGYTF. In DNA form, the CDR3 reads TGTGCCAGCAGCTTAGCGCTAGGGAACCGGCCCTATGGCTACACCTTC. The full variable domain, completed using reference TRBV7-2 and TRBJ1-2, is GAGVSQSPSNKVTEKGKDVELRCDPISGHTALYWYRQSLGQGLEFLIYFQGNSAPDKSGLPSDRFSAERTGGSVSTLTIQRTQQEDSAVYLCASSLALGNRPYGYTFGSGTRLTVV.

This clonotype was observed a handful of times. The chain couples TRBV29-1 to TRBJ1-2, with no clear D. CDR1 is SQVTM, CDR2 ANQGSEA, per germline. The CDR3 totals 11 residues. V gave up 5 bases and J gave up 7 bases, with 11 bases separating them. This CDR3 is CSVPTPAGYTF. In DNA form, the CDR3 reads TGCAGCGTTCCAACACCCGCTGGCTACACCTTC. Complete variable domain (other parts from reference TRBV29-1 and TRBJ1-2): SAVISQKPSRDICQRGTSLTIQCQVDSQVTMMFWYRQQPGQSLTLIATANQGSEATYESGFVIDKFPISRPNLTFSTLTVSNMSPEDSSIYLCSVPTPAGYTFGSGTRLTVV.

The chain uses TRBV3-1 and TRBJ2-2; possible D gene TRBD2, 5 bases. The CDR3 spans 15 residues. The V gene lost 1 base and the J gene lost 3 bases, with 9 bases spanning the gap. Germline V gene data show CDR1 as LGHDT and CDR2 as YNNKEL (reference sequence). The CDR3: CASSQVRGYTGELFF. In DNA, the CDR3 is TGTGCCAGCAGCCAAGTCAGAGGGTACACCGGGGAGCTGTTTTTT.

A few counts support this clonotype. The rearrangement joins TRBV2 to TRBJ1-5, with 9 bases lining up with TRBD1. CDR3 length: 14 residues. CDR1 is SNHLY and CDR2 is FYNNEI in the germline V gene. The V segment lost 3 bases and the J segment 5 bases; nucleotides outside the gene matches: 2. The CDR3 sequence: CASSEGTGYQPQHF. The CDR3 region has the DNA TGTGCCAGCAGTGAGGGGACAGGGTATCAGCCCCAGCATTTT. Full variable domain (rest looked up from reference TRBV2 and TRBJ1-5): EPEVTQTPSHQVTQMGQEVILRCVPISNHLYFYWYRQILGQKVEFLVSFYNNEISEKSEIFDDQFSVERPDGSNFTLKIRSTKLEDSAMYFCASSEGTGYQPQHFGDGTRLSIL.